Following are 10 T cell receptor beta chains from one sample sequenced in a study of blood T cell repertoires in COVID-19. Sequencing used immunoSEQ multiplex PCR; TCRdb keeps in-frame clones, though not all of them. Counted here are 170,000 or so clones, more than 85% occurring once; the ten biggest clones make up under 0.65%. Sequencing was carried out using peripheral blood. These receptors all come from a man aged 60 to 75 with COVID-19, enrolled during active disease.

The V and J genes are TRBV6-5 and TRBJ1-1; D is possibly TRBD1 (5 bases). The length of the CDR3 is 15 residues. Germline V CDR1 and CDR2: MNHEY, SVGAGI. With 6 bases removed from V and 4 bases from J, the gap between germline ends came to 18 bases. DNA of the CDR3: TGTGCCAGCAGCCCCAGGGAGGAGTATATCACTGAAGCTTTCTTT. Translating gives CASSPREEYITEAFF.

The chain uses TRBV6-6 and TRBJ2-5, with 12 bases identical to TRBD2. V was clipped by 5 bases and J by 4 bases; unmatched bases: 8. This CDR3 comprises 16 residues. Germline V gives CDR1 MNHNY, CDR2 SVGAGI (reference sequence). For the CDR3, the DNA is TGTGCCAGCAGTCCTACTAGCGGGGGGATGGGAGAGACCCAGTACTTC. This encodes CASSPTSGGMGETQYF.

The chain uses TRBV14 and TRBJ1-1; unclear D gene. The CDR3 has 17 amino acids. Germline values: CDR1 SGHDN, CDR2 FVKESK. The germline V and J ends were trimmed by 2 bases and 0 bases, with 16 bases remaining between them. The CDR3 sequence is CASSQSNRRELNTEAFF. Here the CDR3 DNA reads TGTGCCAGCAGCCAATCAAACCGTCGGGAGCTGAACACTGAAGCTTTCTTT.

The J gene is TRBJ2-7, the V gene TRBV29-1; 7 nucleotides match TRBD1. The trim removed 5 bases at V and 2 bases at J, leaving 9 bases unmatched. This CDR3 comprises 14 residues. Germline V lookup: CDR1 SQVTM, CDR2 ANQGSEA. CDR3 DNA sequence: TGCAGCGTTCCCGTAAGGGACAGTACCTACGAGCAGTACTTC. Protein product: CSVPVRDSTYEQYF.

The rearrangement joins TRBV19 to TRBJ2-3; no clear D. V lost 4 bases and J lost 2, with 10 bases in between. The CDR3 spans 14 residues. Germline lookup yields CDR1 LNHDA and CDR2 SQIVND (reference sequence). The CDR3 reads CASSTTRYTDTQYF. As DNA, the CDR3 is TGTGCCAGTAGTACGACAAGGTACACAGATACGCAGTATTTT.

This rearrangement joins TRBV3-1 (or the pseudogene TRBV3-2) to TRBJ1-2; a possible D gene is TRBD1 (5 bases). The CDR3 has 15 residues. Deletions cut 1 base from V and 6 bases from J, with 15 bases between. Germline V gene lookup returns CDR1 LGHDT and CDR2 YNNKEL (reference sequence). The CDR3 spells CASSQGDWTMDGYTF. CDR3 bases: TGTGCCAGCAGCCAAGGGGACTGGACCATGGATGGCTACACCTTC.

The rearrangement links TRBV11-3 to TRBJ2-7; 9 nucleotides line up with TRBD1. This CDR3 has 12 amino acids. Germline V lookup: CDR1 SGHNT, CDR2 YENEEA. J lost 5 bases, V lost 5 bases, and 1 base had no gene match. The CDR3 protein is CASSRTGDEQYF. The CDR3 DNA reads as TGTGCCAGCAGCCGGACAGGGGACGAGCAGTACTTC.

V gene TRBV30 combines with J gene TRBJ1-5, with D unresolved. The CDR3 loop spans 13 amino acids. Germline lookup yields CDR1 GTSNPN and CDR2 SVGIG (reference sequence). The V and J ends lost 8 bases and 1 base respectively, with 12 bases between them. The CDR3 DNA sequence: TGTGCCCGTCGGTTGAAGAGCAATCAGCCCCAGCATTTT. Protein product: CARRLKSNQPQHF.

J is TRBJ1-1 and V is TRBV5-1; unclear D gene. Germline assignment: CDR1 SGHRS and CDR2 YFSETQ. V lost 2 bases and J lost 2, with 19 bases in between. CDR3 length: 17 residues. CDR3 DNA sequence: TGCGCCAGCAGCTTACCGAACCTCGCGACATCCAACACTGAAGCTTTCTTT. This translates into CASSLPNLATSNTEAFF.

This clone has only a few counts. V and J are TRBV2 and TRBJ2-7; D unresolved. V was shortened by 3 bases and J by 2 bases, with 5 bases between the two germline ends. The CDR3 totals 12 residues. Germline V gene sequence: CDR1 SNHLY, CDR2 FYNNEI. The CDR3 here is CASSDRTYEQYF. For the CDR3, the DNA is TGTGCCAGCAGTGACAGAACCTACGAGCAGTACTTC.